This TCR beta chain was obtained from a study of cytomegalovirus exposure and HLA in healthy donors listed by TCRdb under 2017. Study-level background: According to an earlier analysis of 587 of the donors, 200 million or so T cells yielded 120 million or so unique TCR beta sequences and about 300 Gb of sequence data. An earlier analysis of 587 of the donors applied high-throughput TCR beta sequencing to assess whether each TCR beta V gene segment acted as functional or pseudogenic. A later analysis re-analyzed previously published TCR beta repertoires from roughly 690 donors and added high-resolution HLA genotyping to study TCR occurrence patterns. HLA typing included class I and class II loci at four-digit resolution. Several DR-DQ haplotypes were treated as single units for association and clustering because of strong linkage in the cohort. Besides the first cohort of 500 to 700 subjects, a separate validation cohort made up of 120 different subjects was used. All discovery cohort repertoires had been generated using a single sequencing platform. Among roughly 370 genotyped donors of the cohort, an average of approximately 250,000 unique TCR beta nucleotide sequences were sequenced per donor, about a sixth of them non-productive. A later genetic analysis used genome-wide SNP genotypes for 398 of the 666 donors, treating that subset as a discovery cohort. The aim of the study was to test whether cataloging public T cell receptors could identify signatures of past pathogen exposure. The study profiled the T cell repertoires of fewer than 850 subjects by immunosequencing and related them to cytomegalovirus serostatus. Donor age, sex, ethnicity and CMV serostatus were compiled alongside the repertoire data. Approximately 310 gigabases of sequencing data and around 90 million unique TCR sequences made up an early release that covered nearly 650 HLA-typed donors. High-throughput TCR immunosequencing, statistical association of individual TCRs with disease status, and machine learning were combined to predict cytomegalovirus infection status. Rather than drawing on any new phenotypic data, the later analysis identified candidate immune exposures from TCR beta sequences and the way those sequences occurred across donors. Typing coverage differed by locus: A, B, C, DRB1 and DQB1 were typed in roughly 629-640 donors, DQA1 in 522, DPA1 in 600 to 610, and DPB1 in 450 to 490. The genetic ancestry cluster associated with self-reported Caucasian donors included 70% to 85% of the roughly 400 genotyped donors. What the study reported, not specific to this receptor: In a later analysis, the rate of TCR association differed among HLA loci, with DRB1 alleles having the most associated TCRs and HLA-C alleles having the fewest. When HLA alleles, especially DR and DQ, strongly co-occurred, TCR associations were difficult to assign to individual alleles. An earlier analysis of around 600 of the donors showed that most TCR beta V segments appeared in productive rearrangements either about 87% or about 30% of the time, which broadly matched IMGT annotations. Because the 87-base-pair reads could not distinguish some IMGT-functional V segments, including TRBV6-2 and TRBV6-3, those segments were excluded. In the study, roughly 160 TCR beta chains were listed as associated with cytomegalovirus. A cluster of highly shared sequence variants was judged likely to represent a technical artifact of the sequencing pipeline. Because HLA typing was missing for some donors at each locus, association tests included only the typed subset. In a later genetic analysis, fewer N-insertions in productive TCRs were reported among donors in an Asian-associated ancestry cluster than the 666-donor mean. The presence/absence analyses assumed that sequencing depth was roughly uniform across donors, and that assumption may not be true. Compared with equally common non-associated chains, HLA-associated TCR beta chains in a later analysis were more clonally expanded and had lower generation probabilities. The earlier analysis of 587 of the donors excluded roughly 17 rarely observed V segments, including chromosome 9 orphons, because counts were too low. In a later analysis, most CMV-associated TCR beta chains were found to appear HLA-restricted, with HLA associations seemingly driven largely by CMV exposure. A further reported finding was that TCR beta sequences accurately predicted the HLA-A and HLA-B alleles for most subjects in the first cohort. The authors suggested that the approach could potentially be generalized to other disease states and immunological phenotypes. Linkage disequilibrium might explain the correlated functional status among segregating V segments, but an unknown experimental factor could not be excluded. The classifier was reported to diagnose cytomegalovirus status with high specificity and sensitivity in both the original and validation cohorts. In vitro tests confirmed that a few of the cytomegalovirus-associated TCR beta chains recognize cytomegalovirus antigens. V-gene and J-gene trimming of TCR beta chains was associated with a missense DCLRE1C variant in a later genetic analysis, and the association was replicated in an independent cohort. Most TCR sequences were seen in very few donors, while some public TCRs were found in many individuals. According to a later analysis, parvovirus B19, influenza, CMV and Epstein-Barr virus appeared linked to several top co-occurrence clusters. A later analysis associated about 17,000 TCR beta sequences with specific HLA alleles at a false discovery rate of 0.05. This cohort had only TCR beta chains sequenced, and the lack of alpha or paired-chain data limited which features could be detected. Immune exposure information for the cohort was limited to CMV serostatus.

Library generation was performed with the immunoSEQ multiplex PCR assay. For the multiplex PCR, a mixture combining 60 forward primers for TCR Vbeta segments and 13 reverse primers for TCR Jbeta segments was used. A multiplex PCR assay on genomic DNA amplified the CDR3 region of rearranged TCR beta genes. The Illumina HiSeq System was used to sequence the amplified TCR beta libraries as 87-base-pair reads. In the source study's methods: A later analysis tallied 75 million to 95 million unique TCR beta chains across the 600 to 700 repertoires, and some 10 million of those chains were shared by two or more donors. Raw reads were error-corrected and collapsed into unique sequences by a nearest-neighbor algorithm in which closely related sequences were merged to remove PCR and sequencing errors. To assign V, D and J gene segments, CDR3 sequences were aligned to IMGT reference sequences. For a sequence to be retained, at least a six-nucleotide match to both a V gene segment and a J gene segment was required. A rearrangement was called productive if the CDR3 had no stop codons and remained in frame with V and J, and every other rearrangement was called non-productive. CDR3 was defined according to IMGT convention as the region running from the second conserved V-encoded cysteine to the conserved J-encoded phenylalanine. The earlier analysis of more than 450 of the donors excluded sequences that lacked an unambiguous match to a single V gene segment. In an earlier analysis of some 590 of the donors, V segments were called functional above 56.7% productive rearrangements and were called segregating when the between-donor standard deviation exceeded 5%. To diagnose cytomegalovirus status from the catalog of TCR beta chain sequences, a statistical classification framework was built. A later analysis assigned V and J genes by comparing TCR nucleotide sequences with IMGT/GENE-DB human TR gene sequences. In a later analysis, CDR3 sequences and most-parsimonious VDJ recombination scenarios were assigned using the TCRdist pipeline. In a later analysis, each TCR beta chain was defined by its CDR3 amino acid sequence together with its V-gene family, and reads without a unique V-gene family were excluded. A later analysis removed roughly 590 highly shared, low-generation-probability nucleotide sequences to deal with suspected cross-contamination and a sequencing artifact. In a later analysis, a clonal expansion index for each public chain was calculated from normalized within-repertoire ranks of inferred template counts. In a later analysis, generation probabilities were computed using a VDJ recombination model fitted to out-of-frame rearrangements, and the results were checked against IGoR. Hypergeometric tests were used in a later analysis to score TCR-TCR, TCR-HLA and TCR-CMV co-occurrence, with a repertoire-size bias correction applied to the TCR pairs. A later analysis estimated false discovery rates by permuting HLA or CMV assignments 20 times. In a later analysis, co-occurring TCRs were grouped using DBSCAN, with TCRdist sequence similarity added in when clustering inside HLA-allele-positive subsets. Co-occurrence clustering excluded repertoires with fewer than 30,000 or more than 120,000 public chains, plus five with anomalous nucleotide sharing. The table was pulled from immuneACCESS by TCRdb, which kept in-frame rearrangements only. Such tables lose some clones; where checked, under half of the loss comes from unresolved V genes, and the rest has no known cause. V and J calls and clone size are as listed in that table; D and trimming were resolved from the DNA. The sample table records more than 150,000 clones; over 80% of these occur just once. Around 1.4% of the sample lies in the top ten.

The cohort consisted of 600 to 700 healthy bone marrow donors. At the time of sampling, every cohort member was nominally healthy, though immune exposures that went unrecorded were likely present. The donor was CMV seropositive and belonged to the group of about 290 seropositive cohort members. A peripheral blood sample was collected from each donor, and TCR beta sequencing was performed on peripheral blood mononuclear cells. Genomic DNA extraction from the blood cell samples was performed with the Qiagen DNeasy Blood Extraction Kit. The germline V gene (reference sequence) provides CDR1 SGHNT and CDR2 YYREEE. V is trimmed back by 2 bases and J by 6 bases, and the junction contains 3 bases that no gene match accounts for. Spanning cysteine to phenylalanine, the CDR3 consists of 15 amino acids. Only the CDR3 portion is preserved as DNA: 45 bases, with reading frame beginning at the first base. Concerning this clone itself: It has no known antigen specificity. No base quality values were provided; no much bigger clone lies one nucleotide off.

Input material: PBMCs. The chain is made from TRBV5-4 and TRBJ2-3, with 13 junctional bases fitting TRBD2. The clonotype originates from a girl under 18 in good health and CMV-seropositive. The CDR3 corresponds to CASSFRTSGSDTQYF. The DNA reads TGTGCCAGCAGCTTCCGGACTAGCGGGAGCGATACGCAGTATTTT.